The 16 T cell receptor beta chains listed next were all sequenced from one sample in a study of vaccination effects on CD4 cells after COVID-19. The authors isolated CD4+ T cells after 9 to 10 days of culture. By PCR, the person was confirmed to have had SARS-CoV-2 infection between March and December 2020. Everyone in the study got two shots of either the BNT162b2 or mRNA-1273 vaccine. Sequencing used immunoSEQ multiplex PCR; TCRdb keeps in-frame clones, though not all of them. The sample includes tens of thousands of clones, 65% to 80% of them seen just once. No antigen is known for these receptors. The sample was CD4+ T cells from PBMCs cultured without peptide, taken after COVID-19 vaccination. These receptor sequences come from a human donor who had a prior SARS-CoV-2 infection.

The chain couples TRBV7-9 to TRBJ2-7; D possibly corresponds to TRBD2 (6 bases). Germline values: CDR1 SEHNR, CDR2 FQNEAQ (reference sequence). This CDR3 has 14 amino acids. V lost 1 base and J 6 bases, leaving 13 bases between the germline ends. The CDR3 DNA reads TGTGCCAGCAGCTTAGGACTAGTGGGGCCCGAGCAGTACTTC. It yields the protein CASSLGLVGPEQYF.

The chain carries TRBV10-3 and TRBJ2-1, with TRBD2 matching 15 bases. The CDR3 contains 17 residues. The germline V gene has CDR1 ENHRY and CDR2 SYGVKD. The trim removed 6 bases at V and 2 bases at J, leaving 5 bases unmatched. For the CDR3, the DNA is TGTGCCATCAGCGCAGGGACTAGCGGGGGGACCTACAATGAGCAGTTCTTC. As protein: CAISAGTSGGTYNEQFF.

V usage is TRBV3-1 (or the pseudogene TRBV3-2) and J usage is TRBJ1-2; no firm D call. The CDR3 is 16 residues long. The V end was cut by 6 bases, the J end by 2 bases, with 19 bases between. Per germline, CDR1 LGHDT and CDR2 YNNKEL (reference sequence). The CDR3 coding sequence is TGTGCCAGCAGAAACAGAGGCCCACATCCAAACTATGGCTACACCTTC. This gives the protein CASRNRGPHPNYGYTF.

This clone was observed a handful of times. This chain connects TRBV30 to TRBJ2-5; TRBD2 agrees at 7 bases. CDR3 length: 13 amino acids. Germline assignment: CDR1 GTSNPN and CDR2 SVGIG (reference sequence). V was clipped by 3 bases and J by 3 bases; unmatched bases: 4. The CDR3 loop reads CAWSGGSEETQYF. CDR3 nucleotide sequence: TGTGCCTGGAGCGGGGGGTCAGAAGAGACCCAGTACTTC.

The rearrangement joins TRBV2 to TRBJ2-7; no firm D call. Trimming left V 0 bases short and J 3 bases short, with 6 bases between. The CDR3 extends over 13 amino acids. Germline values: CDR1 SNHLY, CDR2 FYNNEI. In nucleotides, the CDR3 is TGTGCCAGCAGTGAAGCAAGAGGCTACGAGCAGTACTTC. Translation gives CASSEARGYEQYF.

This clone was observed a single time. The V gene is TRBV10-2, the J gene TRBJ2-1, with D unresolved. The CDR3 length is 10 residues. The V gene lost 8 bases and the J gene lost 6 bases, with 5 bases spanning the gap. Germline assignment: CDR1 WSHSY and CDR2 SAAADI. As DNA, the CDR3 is TGCGCCAGCTTCCTCAATGAGCAGTTCTTC. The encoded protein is CASFLNEQFF.

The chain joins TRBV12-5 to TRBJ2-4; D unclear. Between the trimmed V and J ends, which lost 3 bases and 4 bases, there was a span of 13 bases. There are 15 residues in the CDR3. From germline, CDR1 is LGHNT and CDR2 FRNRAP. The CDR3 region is CASGFISPNKNIQYF. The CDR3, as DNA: TGTGCTAGTGGTTTCATTAGTCCAAATAAAAACATTCAGTACTTC.

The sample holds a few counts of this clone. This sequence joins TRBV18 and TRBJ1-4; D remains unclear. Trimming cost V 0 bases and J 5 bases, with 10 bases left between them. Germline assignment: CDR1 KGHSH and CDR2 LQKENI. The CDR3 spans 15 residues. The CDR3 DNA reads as TGTGCCAGCTCACCACCAGGCGGGTACAATGAAAAACTGTTTTTT. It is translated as CASSPPGGYNEKLFF.

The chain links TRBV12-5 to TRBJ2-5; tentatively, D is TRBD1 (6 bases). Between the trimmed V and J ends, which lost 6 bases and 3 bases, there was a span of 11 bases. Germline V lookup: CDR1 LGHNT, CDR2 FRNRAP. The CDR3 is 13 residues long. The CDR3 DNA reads TGTGCTAGTGGACCTTCAGGGGAAGAGACCCAGTACTTC. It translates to CASGPSGEETQYF. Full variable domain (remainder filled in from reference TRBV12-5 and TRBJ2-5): DARVTQTPRHKVTEMGQEVTMRCQPILGHNTVFWYRQTMMQGLELLAYFRNRAPLDDSGMPKDRFSAEMPDATLATLKIQPSEPRDSAVYFCASGPSGEETQYFGPGTRLLVL.

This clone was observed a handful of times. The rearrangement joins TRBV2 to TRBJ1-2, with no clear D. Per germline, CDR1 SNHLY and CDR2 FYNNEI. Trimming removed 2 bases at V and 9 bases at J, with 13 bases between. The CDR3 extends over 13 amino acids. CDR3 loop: CASSEIGGQRYTF. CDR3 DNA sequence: TGTGCCAGCAGTGAAATAGGTGGTCAGCGCTACACCTTC.

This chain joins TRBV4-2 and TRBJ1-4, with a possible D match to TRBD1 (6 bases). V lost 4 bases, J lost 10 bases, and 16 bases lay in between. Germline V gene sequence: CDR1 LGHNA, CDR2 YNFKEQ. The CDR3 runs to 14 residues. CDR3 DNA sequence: TGTGCCAGCAGCCCCATCCCACAGGGTTTAAAACTGTTTTTT. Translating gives CASSPIPQGLKLFF.

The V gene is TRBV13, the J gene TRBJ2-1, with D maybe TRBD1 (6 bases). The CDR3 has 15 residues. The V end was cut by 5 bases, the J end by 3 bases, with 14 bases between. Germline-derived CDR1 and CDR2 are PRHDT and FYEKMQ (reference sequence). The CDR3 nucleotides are TGTGCCAGCAGCGACCGGGACACTCACTACAATGAGCAGTTCTTC. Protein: CASSDRDTHYNEQFF.

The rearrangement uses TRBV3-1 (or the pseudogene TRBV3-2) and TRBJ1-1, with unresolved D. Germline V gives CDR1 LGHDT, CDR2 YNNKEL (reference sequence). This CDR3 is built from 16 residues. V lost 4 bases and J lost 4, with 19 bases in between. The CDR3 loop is CASSLRSGETGTEAFF. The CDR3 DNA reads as TGTGCCAGCAGCCTACGGTCTGGGGAAACGGGCACTGAAGCTTTCTTT.

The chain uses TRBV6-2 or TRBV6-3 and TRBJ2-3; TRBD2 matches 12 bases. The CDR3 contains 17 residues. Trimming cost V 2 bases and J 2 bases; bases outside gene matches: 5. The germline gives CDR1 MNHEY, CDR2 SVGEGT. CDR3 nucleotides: TGTGCCAGCAGTTACCCTAGCGGGAGGGCGAACACAGATACGCAGTATTTT. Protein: CASSYPSGRANTDTQYF.

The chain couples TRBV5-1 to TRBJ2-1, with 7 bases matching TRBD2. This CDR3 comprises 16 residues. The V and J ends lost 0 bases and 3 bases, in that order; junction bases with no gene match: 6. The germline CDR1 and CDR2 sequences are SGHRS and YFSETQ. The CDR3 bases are TGCGCCAGCAGCTTGGGGGCTAGCGGACTCTACAATGAGCAGTTCTTC. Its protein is CASSLGASGLYNEQFF. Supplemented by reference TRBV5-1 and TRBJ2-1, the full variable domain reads KAGVTQTPRYLIKTRGQQVTLSCSPISGHRSVSWYQQTPGQGLQFLFEYFSETQRNKGNFPGRFSGRQFSNSRSEMNVSTLELGDSALYLCASSLGASGLYNEQFFGPGTRLTVL.

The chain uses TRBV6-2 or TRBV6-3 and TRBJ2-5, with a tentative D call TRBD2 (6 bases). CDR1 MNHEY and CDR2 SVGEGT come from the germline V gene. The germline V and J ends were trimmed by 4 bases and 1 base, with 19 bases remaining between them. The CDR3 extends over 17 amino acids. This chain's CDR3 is CASSWGYDRTIQETQYF. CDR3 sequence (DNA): TGTGCCAGCAGTTGGGGATACGATCGGACTATCCAAGAGACCCAGTACTTC.